Below, 32 T cell receptor beta chains from the same sample are listed, as sequenced in a study of beta chain features in type 1 diabetes. General study points: Shorter TCRB CDR3s, moderately but significantly so, marked every one of the four CD4+ subsets in Type 1 diabetes patients.

Reverse transcription of all isolated RNA meant that expressed TCRB transcripts were sequenced. Generated by immunoSEQ multiplex PCR, the TCRdb table keeps only in-frame clones and is missing some. The data hold approximately 250,000 clones, with roughly 16% observed a single time. The antigens for these receptors are not known. Sequences were obtained from naive CD4+ T cells from blood. The receptors originated from a man aged 25-45 years with type 1 diabetes.

The table lists this clone with a few counts. The chain employs TRBV27 and TRBJ2-1; D is ambiguous. V shed 5 bases and J shed 7 bases, with 3 bases lying between them. CDR1 and CDR2 (germline): MNHEY, SMNVEV (reference sequence). The CDR3 has 10 amino acids. CDR3 in amino acids: CASSPNEQFF. The CDR3 region has the DNA TGTGCCAGCAGTCCTAATGAGCAGTTCTTC.

The rearrangement uses TRBV28 and TRBJ2-7; tentatively, D is TRBD1 (6 bases). Trimming left V 6 bases short and J 1 base short, with 13 bases between. This CDR3 is 14 amino acids long. CDR1 and CDR2 from the germline V gene are MDHEN and SYDVKM. CDR3 in DNA: TGTGCCAGCAGCCCTGCGGACAGATCCTACGAGCAGTACTTC. This translates into CASSPADRSYEQYF. The full variable domain, in which reference TRBV28 and TRBJ2-7 provide the parts outside the CDR3, is DVKVTQSSRYLVKRTGEKVFLECVQDMDHENMFWYRQDPGLGLRLIYFSYDVKMKEKGDIPEGYSVSREKKERFSLILESASTNQTSMYLCASSPADRSYEQYFGPGTRLTVT.

The chain has TRBV7-2 and TRBJ2-3; TRBD1 might be the D (5 bases). Germline CDR1 is SGHTA and CDR2 is FQGNSA. The germline V and J ends were trimmed by 1 base and 2 bases, with 10 bases remaining between them. The CDR3 loop spans 15 amino acids. CDR3: CASSLVQGDTDTQYF. The CDR3 DNA follows: TGTGCCAGCAGCTTAGTGCAGGGTGACACAGATACGCAGTATTTT.

This clone has just a few counts. This chain links TRBV29-1 with TRBJ2-3; 8 nucleotides align to TRBD2. CDR3 length: 14 amino acids. J was trimmed by 1 base and V by 7 bases; bases with no gene match: 7. CDR1 and CDR2 (germline): SQVTM, ANQGSEA. CDR3 sequence reads: CSAPRAGGTDTQYF. The CDR3 bases are TGCAGCGCCCCTAGAGCGGGGGGCACAGATACGCAGTATTTT.

The J gene is TRBJ1-5, the V gene TRBV29-1; D might be TRBD1 (6 bases). The V end lost 6 bases, the J end lost 0 bases, and 18 bases lay between the germline ends. From germline, CDR1 is SQVTM and CDR2 ANQGSEA. This CDR3 comprises 16 residues. CDR3 loop: CSVRDTGSLSNQPQHF. The CDR3 coding sequence is TGCAGCGTGAGGGACACGGGGTCCCTTAGCAATCAGCCCCAGCATTTT.

The V gene is TRBV19, the J gene TRBJ2-1, with D perhaps matching TRBD1 (5 bases). V lost 8 bases and J 4 bases, leaving 6 bases between the germline ends. The CDR3 is 11 residues long. CDR1 and CDR2 (germline): LNHDA, SQIVND (reference sequence). The CDR3 coding sequence is TGTGCCAGTCAGGGTTACAATGAGCAGTTCTTC. Protein: CASQGYNEQFF.

Concerning this clone: Distinct nucleotide sequences in the sample also encode this CDR3. The CDR3 nucleotides are TGTGCCAGCAGCTTAGGAAATGAGCAGTTCTTC. Amino acids: CASSLGNEQFF. The chain links TRBV5-6 to TRBJ2-1, with D hard to call. Germline loops: CDR1 SGHDT, CDR2 YYEEEE. The CDR3 is 11 amino acids. V was shortened by 2 bases and J by 7 bases, with 4 bases between the two germline ends.

This clone was detected once. This chain uses TRBV30 with TRBJ2-7; TRBD1 matches at 9 bases. CDR3 size: 13 residues. Germline V gene sequence: CDR1 GTSNPN, CDR2 SVGIG (reference sequence). Trimming cost V 1 base and J 6 bases; bases outside gene matches: 4. In DNA form, the CDR3 reads TGTGCCTGGAGTGGGGACAGGGCATCCGAGCAGTACTTC. Amino acids: CAWSGDRASEQYF.

This clone was detected a few times. The genes are TRBV30 and TRBJ2-1; 8 positions agree with TRBD2. The V gene end was trimmed by 4 bases and the J gene end by 3 bases; junction bases not matched to a gene: 2. Germline V CDR1 and CDR2: GTSNPN, SVGIG (reference sequence). The CDR3 contains 13 residues. The chain's CDR3 is CAWTSGFYNEQFF. CDR3 sequence (DNA): TGTGCCTGGACTAGCGGGTTCTACAATGAGCAGTTCTTC.

V and J are TRBV7-2 and TRBJ2-2; the D is unclear. V shed 6 bases and J shed 6 bases, with 8 bases lying between them. The CDR3 totals 12 residues. Germline lookup yields CDR1 SGHTA and CDR2 FQGNSA. The CDR3 here is CASSLMAGELFF. In DNA, the CDR3 is TGTGCCAGCAGTTTGATGGCCGGGGAGCTGTTTTTT.

The V and J genes are TRBV2 and TRBJ2-1; 7 bases fit TRBD2. This CDR3 contains 16 residues. The germline V gene has CDR1 SNHLY and CDR2 FYNNEI. The V and J ends lost 3 bases and 3 bases, in that order; junction bases with no gene match: 8. CDR3 residues: CASSELGTTGYNEQFF. As DNA, the CDR3 is TGTGCCAGCAGTGAGTTAGGGACTACAGGCTACAATGAGCAGTTCTTC.

This CDR3 is CASSLDRANEKLFF. CDR3 bases: TGTGCCAGCAGCTTGGACAGGGCTAATGAAAAACTGTTTTTT. J is TRBJ1-4 and V is TRBV7-2; 8 bases map to TRBD1. This CDR3 has 14 residues. In germline, CDR1 is SGHTA, CDR2 FQGNSA. Trimming took 3 bases from V and 3 from J; bases not matched to a gene: 0.

The chain employs TRBV2 and TRBJ2-7; 10 bases match TRBD2. This CDR3 is 14 amino acids long. Germline V CDR1 and CDR2: SNHLY, FYNNEI. V lost 7 bases, J lost 5 bases, and 8 bases stayed unmatched. The chain's CDR3 is CASMASGSSNEQYF. CDR3 DNA: TGTGCCAGCATGGCTAGCGGGAGTAGTAACGAGCAGTACTTC.

V usage is TRBV29-1 and J usage is TRBJ2-7; TRBD2 matches at 14 bases. The CDR3 runs 14 residues. V gave up 5 bases and J gave up 6 bases; unmatched junction bases: 6. From germline, CDR1 is SQVTM and CDR2 ANQGSEA. CDR3 sequence reads: CSVSGLAGGSEQYF. CDR3 nucleotides: TGCAGCGTTTCAGGACTAGCGGGAGGTTCCGAGCAGTACTTC.

The J gene is TRBJ1-1, the V gene TRBV2; perhaps TRBD1 as D (5 bases). CDR1 is SNHLY, CDR2 FYNNEI, per germline. The CDR3 loop spans 13 amino acids. Trimming took 11 bases from V and 1 from J, leaving 14 bases between them. The CDR3 reads CAVKRQQNTEAFF. DNA for the CDR3: TGTGCCGTAAAAAGACAGCAGAACACTGAAGCTTTCTTT.

The V gene is TRBV2, the J gene TRBJ2-1, with D perhaps matching TRBD2 (5 bases). From germline, CDR1 is SNHLY and CDR2 FYNNEI. The CDR3 contains 13 residues. Trimming left V 10 bases short and J 0 bases short, with 10 bases between. CDR3 sequence reads: CANQLDSYNEQFF. CDR3 DNA: TGTGCCAACCAACTAGACTCCTACAATGAGCAGTTCTTC. The variable domain in full, completed from reference TRBV2 and TRBJ2-1, reads EPEVTQTPSHQVTQMGQEVILRCVPISNHLYFYWYRQILGQKVEFLVSFYNNEISEKSEIFDDQFSVERPDGSNFTLKIRSTKLEDSAMYFCANQLDSYNEQFFGPGTRLTVL.

In its sample, this clone was seen a few times. The chain carries TRBV7-8 and TRBJ2-1, with unresolved D. The germline V gene encodes CDR1 SGHVS and CDR2 FQNEAQ. Trimming removed 1 base from V and 4 bases from J, with 14 bases in between. The CDR3 totals 16 residues. CDR3 sequence reads: CASSLVRVLIYNEQFF. As DNA, the CDR3 is TGTGCCAGCAGCTTAGTTAGGGTGTTGATATACAATGAGCAGTTCTTC. The whole variable domain, filled in from reference TRBV7-8 and TRBJ2-1, reads GAGVSQSPRYKVAKRGQDVALRCDPISGHVSLFWYQQALGQGPEFLTYFQNEAQLDKSGLPSDRFFAERPEGSVSTLKIQRTQQEDSAVYLCASSLVRVLIYNEQFFGPGTRLTVL.

V gene TRBV23-1 combines with J gene TRBJ2-1, with D possibly matching TRBD1 (5 bases). TRBV23-1 is known as an ORF, though its function is uncertain. V was clipped by 0 bases and J by 5 bases, with 17 bases between them. This CDR3 comprises 17 residues. CDR3 in amino acids: CASSQSSRQRGHNEQFF. The CDR3 DNA is TGCGCCAGCAGTCAATCCTCCCGACAGCGTGGGCACAATGAGCAGTTCTTC.

This chain connects TRBV4-3 to TRBJ2-1; possibly TRBD2 for D (5 bases). V was trimmed by 0 bases and J by 9 bases, leaving 12 bases between them. CDR3 length: 14 amino acids. Germline V lookup: CDR1 LGHNA, CDR2 YSLEER. The chain's CDR3 is CASSQDLLDVEQFF. The DNA of the CDR3 is TGCGCCAGCAGCCAAGATCTACTAGATGTTGAGCAGTTCTTC.

This clone was detected only a few times. V is TRBV25-1 and J is TRBJ2-7; 8 nucleotides line up with TRBD2. Per the germline V gene, CDR1 is MGHDK and CDR2 is SYGVNS. The CDR3 contains 17 residues. Germline trimming cut 5 bases from V and 0 bases from J; bases unmatched to any gene: 12. The CDR3 here is CASSRPWLAGVSYEQYF. The CDR3 DNA is TGTGCCAGCAGTCGTCCGTGGCTAGCGGGTGTCTCCTACGAGCAGTACTTC.

V is TRBV5-1 and J is TRBJ2-1; D tentatively fits TRBD1 or TRBD2 (5 bases each). Germline CDR1 and CDR2: SGHRS and YFSETQ. The V gene lost 3 bases and the J gene lost 0 bases, with 7 bases spanning the gap. The CDR3 has 14 amino acids. The CDR3 sequence: CASSWGSSYNEQFF. CDR3 nucleotide sequence: TGCGCCAGCAGCTGGGGGAGCTCCTACAATGAGCAGTTCTTC.

This rearrangement joins TRBV7-2 to TRBJ2-1, with TRBD2 matching 8 bases. V lost 3 bases to trimming and J lost 8 bases; unmatched junction nucleotides: 6. Germline-derived CDR1 and CDR2 are SGHTA and FQGNSA. The CDR3 loop spans 14 amino acids. DNA of the CDR3: TGTGCCAGCAGCTTGAGCGGGAGTCAGTATGAGCAGTTCTTC. Amino acids: CASSLSGSQYEQFF. The full variable domain, with the rest looked up from reference TRBV7-2 and TRBJ2-1, is GAGVSQSPSNKVTEKGKDVELRCDPISGHTALYWYRQSLGQGLEFLIYFQGNSAPDKSGLPSDRFSAERTGGSVSTLTIQRTQQEDSAVYLCASSLSGSQYEQFFGPGTRLTVL.

The V and J genes are TRBV27 and TRBJ1-2; no definite D call. Germline V gene sequence: CDR1 MNHEY, CDR2 SMNVEV (reference sequence). The CDR3 is 13 amino acids. V lost 3 bases, J lost 3 bases, and 8 bases lay in between. The CDR3 here is CASSFSWDYGYTF. The CDR3 coding sequence is TGTGCCAGCAGTTTTTCCTGGGACTATGGCTACACCTTC.

This clone appeared a few times. The CDR3 spells CSVTGQGRTGANVLTF. CDR3 DNA: TGCAGCGTCACCGGACAGGGAAGAACTGGGGCCAACGTCCTGACTTTC. The V gene is TRBV29-1, the J gene TRBJ2-6, with TRBD1 identical over 8 bases. The V segment lost 6 bases and the J segment 2 bases; nucleotides outside the gene matches: 9. This CDR3 is built from 16 residues. CDR1 SQVTM and CDR2 ANQGSEA come from the germline V gene.

In this sample, this clone turned up a few times. The chain has TRBV29-1 and TRBJ1-4, with D tentatively TRBD1 (5 bases). This CDR3 has 12 residues. V was trimmed by 7 bases and J by 7 bases, leaving 13 bases between them. From germline, CDR1 is SQVTM and CDR2 ANQGSEA. CDR3 DNA sequence: TGCAGCGGTGGGGGAGGATTTGAAAAACTGTTTTTT. Amino acid sequence: CSGGGGFEKLFF.

The CDR3: CASSHQMATNEKLFF. In DNA form, the CDR3 reads TGCGCCAGCAGCCATCAGATGGCAACTAATGAAAAACTGTTTTTT. This sequence joins TRBV4-1 and TRBJ1-4; D gene uncertain. V shed 3 bases and J shed 0 bases, with 8 bases lying between them. This CDR3 comprises 15 residues. The germline V gene has CDR1 MGHRA and CDR2 YSYEKL.

The chain employs TRBV2 and TRBJ2-1; 8 bases fit TRBD1. V gave up 5 bases and J gave up 3 bases; unmatched junction bases: 6. This CDR3 is 15 amino acids long. CDR1 is SNHLY and CDR2 is FYNNEI in the germline V gene. The DNA for the CDR3 is TGTGCCAGCAGTCTCTCAGGGGGCGGCTACAATGAGCAGTTCTTC. This sequence encodes CASSLSGGGYNEQFF. The full variable domain, with the rest looked up from reference TRBV2 and TRBJ2-1, is EPEVTQTPSHQVTQMGQEVILRCVPISNHLYFYWYRQILGQKVEFLVSFYNNEISEKSEIFDDQFSVERPDGSNFTLKIRSTKLEDSAMYFCASSLSGGGYNEQFFGPGTRLTVL.

The J gene is TRBJ2-2, the V gene TRBV12-5; D gene ambiguous. CDR1 LGHNT and CDR2 FRNRAP come from the germline V gene. CDR3 length equals 12 residues. V gave up 2 bases and J gave up 2 bases, with 0 bases separating them. The CDR3 DNA is TGTGCTAGTGGTTTGAACACCGGGGAGCTGTTTTTT. It codes for CASGLNTGELFF.

This clone was counted between two and nine times. The CDR3: CASSRRRETSYEQYF. CDR3 in DNA: TGTGCCAGTAGCCGCAGACGGGAGACCTCCTACGAGCAGTACTTC. The chain employs TRBV19 and TRBJ2-7; a weak D match, TRBD2 (6 bases). Germline CDR1 is LNHDA and CDR2 is SQIVND (reference sequence). The CDR3 extends over 15 amino acids. V shed 6 bases and J shed 0 bases, with 15 bases lying between them.

This chain's CDR3 is CASSLNRVDTGELFF. Written as DNA, the CDR3 is TGTGCCAGCAGCTTAAACAGGGTGGACACCGGGGAGCTGTTTTTT. The chain combines TRBV13 with TRBJ2-2; perhaps TRBD1 as D (6 bases). Germline V lookup: CDR1 PRHDT, CDR2 FYEKMQ (reference sequence). The CDR3 is 15 amino acids. Between the trimmed V and J ends, which lost 2 bases and 3 bases, there was a span of 10 bases.

The chain employs TRBV14 and TRBJ2-3; TRBD1 is a possible D gene (7 bases). With 5 bases removed from V and 4 bases from J, the gap between germline ends came to 16 bases. The CDR3 sequence is 15 residues long. Per the germline V gene, CDR1 is SGHDN and CDR2 is FVKESK. The CDR3: CASSVRQGGADTQYF. The CDR3, as DNA: TGTGCCAGCAGCGTTAGACAGGGAGGAGCAGATACGCAGTATTTT.

This chain links TRBV25-1 with TRBJ2-6, with TRBD1 identical over 7 bases. The CDR3 totals 18 residues. With V trimmed by 5 bases and J by 0 bases, 10 bases remained unmatched. Germline V gives CDR1 MGHDK, CDR2 SYGVNS. The CDR3 coding sequence is TGTGCCAGCAGTAACCTCAGGGGACAGAACTCTGGGGCCAACGTCCTGACTTTC. It yields the protein CASSNLRGQNSGANVLTF.